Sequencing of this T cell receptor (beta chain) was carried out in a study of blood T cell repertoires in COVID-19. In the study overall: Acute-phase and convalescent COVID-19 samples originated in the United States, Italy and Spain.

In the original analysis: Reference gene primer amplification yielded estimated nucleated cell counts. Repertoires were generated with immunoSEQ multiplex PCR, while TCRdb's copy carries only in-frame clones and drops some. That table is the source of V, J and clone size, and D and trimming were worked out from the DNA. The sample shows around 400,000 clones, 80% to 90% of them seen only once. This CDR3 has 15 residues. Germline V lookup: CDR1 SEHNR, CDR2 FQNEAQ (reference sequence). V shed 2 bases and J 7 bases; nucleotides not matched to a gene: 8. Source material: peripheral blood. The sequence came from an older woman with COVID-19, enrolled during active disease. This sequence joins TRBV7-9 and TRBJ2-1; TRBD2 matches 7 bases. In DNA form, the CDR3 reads TGTGCCAGCAGCTTACGACTAGCCCCCAAAAATGAGCAGTTCTTC. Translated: CASSLRLAPKNEQFF.